This T cell receptor (beta chain) was profiled in a study of cytomegalovirus exposure and HLA in healthy donors (dated by TCRdb to 2017 to 2019). Turning to the overall study: A later analysis indicated that the 110 or so validation repertoires were generated on the platform also employed for the approximately 700 repertoires of the first cohort. The study aimed to test whether cataloging public T cell receptors could reveal signatures of past pathogen exposure. Besides the first cohort of roughly 640 subjects, a separate validation cohort made up of roughly 130 different subjects was used. The study combined high-throughput TCR immunosequencing, statistical association of individual TCRs with disease status, and machine learning to predict cytomegalovirus infection status. The paper as a whole reports these results and caveats: Most TCR sequences were observed very rarely across donors, whereas some public TCRs were present in many individuals. The validation cohort had no HLA typing available for a later analysis, so co-occurrence within that cohort was assessed over all 110 or so repertoires. The classifier was reported to diagnose cytomegalovirus status with high specificity and sensitivity in both the original and validation cohorts. Of the cluster scores, roughly 93% were above 0 in a later analysis, which found that TCRs clustered in the first cohort also tended to co-occur in the 120 validation repertoires. In vitro tests confirmed that a few of the cytomegalovirus-associated TCR beta chains recognize cytomegalovirus antigens. The study listed 164 TCR beta chains as associated with cytomegalovirus. The authors suggested that the approach could potentially be extended to other disease states and immunological phenotypes.

The library was prepared using the immunoSEQ multiplex PCR assay. Per the authors' processing: A statistical classification framework was built for diagnosing cytomegalovirus status from the catalog of TCR beta chain sequences. TCRdb took this table from immuneACCESS and kept in-frame rearrangements with V and J called. Such tables lack part of the clones; where checked against another copy, unresolved V genes explain under half of the gap, and the rest is unexplained. The V and J calls and clone size come from that table; D and trimming were worked out from the DNA. The sample contains 160,000 or so clones, around nine tenths of them found a single time. The top ten constitute approximately 2.5% of the sample. According to the germline V gene, CDR1 reads SGHTA and CDR2 reads FQGNSA. The V and J ends are trimmed by 6 bases and 0 bases, leaving 12 bases between them. Reading from cysteine to phenylalanine, the CDR3 counts 15 amino acids. Only the CDR3 region is kept as DNA, spanning 45 bases read in frame from base 1.

Separate from the approximately 700-subject first cohort, the validation cohort of 90 to 150 subjects was the group to which the donors belonged. A word on this clone: What this receptor recognizes is not known. No much larger clone is present one base from it, and per-base qualities are unavailable.

In this chain, TRBV7-2 is recombined with TRBJ2-1; no confident D gene assignment can be made. The sequenced material came from PBMCs. This clonotype was sampled from a young man in good health and CMV-seropositive. The CDR3 protein sequence reads: CASSRWAGSYNEQFF. The DNA sequence is given as TGTGCCAGCAGTCGGTGGGCAGGCTCCTACAATGAGCAGTTCTTC.